This TCR beta chain was observed in a study of blood T cell repertoires in COVID-19. As for the study in general: Acute-phase and convalescent COVID-19 samples originated in the United States, Italy and Spain.

The J segment lost 1 base and the V segment lost 7 bases, leaving 9 bases of the junction unmatched. Germline CDR1 is WSHSY and CDR2 is SAAADI. CDR3 size: 15 residues. Recruitment covered under 25 US areas and drew participants whose ages spanned roughly 18 to 90 years. Donors were grouped by their self-reported clinical history. Assay used: immunoSEQ multiplex PCR; TCRdb lists only in-frame clones, some missing. The sample records a few hundred thousand clones, approximately 91% being singletons. The sample consisted of PBMCs or T cells enriched from blood (not recorded which). The origin of this receptor is a human donor in a cohort exposed to, infected with or recovered from COVID-19 (not recorded which). The donor label of this sample is uncertain. The chain carries TRBV10-2 and TRBJ2-5, with 7 bases identical to TRBD2. DNA of the CDR3: TGCGCCAGCACCCGGGGAGGGAGGTCCCAAGAGACCCAGTACTTC. Its translation: CASTRGGRSQETQYF.